One and the same sample provided the 24 T cell receptor beta chains below, sequenced in a study of blood T cell repertoires in COVID-19. Some clones are missing from TCRdb's copy, which holds only in-frame ones; the method was immunoSEQ multiplex PCR. The profile shows 300,000 to 400,000 clones, around 88% of them singletons. Sequences were obtained from peripheral blood. The receptors come from an older woman with COVID-19, enrolled during active disease.

The chain links TRBV19 to TRBJ1-2; D gene uncertain. There are 15 residues in the CDR3. V was pared by 2 bases and J by 4 bases, with 14 bases between. The germline V gene has CDR1 LNHDA and CDR2 SQIVND (reference sequence). The CDR3 loop reads CASSITSDNPYGYTF. The CDR3 nucleotides are TGTGCCAGTAGTATAACGTCAGACAACCCCTATGGCTACACCTTC.

The chain carries TRBV3-1 (or the pseudogene TRBV3-2) and TRBJ1-1, with D possibly being TRBD1 (5 bases). CDR3 length: 16 residues. Germline CDR1 LGHDT, CDR2 YNNKEL (reference sequence). The V and J ends lost 1 base and 5 bases respectively, with 17 bases between them. CDR3 bases: TGTGCCAGCAGCCAAGGATACGGAGAGGGGAGGACTGAAGCTTTCTTT. It encodes CASSQGYGEGRTEAFF.

J is TRBJ2-3 and V is TRBV5-1; 11 positions agree with TRBD1. Germline V gene data show CDR1 as SGHRS and CDR2 as YFSETQ. Trimming cost V 0 bases and J 1 base; bases outside gene matches: 7. CDR3 size: 18 residues. The CDR3 loop is CASSLASGQGGGTDTQYF. The CDR3 coding sequence is TGCGCCAGCAGCTTGGCCTCGGGACAGGGGGGAGGCACAGATACGCAGTATTTT.

This clone was seen a single time. The chain has TRBV6-1 and TRBJ2-1; the match to TRBD2 covers 7 bases. CDR1 and CDR2 (germline): MNHNS, SASEGT. Losses at the gene ends were 7 bases for V and 3 bases for J; bases not matched to a gene: 6. The CDR3 covers 14 residues. DNA for the CDR3: TGTGCCAGCACGGCGGGGGTTTTCTACAATGAGCAGTTCTTC. Its translation is CASTAGVFYNEQFF.

CDR3: CASSPPLGPGEQFF. In nucleotides, the CDR3 is TGTGCCAGCTCACCACCTCTCGGCCCGGGTGAGCAGTTCTTC. V usage is TRBV18 and J usage is TRBJ2-1; the D is unclear. Trimming removed 0 bases at V and 9 bases at J, with 12 bases between. In germline, CDR1 is KGHSH, CDR2 LQKENI. The CDR3 has 14 amino acids.

The chain has TRBV10-2 and TRBJ2-5; 9 positions match TRBD2. The J segment lost 6 bases and the V segment lost 3 bases, leaving 11 bases of the junction unmatched. The CDR3 has 16 amino acids. From germline, CDR1 is WSHSY and CDR2 SAAADI. The CDR3 nucleotides read TGCGCCAGCAGTGAAGAGTTTGGAGCGGGGGGAAAGACCCAGTACTTC. It codes for CASSEEFGAGGKTQYF.

As for this clone: At one end, the junction sequence differs from germline, possibly due to a read error. The rearrangement uses TRBV5-6 and TRBJ1-1; D is perhaps TRBD1 (5 bases). The CDR3 sequence is 12 residues long. The germline V gene encodes CDR1 SGHDT and CDR2 YYEEEE. CDR3 sequence: CASSPRSRGIEF. DNA of the CDR3: TGTGCCAGCAGCCCAAGATCACGGGGGATCGAGTTT.

V usage is TRBV7-9 and J usage is TRBJ2-1; unclear D gene. V shed 5 bases and J shed 7 bases, with 12 bases lying between them. Germline loops: CDR1 SEHNR, CDR2 FQNEAQ (reference sequence). There are 13 residues in the CDR3. The CDR3 protein is CASSELSLNEQFF. The DNA of the CDR3 is TGTGCCAGCAGCGAACTGAGTCTAAATGAGCAGTTCTTC.

This clone was recorded a few times. The gene calls are TRBV2 and TRBJ1-5, with D perhaps matching TRBD1 (6 bases). The CDR3 runs 14 residues. V dropped 6 bases and J dropped 3 bases, with 12 bases sitting between them. CDR1 and CDR2 from the germline V gene are SNHLY and FYNNEI. The CDR3 here is CASSLQGHNQPQHF. CDR3 nucleotides: TGTGCCAGCAGCCTACAGGGCCACAATCAGCCCCAGCATTTT.

The chain employs TRBV7-6 and TRBJ2-7; maybe TRBD1 (5 bases). The CDR3 covers 15 residues. CDR1 and CDR2 (germline): SGHVS, FNYEAQ. Trimming stripped 0 bases from V and 0 bases from J, with 9 bases between. This CDR3 reads CASSLAGVTSYEQYF. In nucleotides, the CDR3 is TGTGCCAGCAGCTTAGCAGGGGTCACCTCCTACGAGCAGTACTTC.

The V call is TRBV12-3 or TRBV12-4, the J call TRBJ1-2; D is unclear. CDR3 length equals 13 residues. Trimming cost V 8 bases and J 7 bases, with 17 bases left between them. The CDR3 nucleotides are TGTGCCAGCTCCTCGGGGAGGTCGGCTGGCTACACCTTC. As protein: CASSSGRSAGYTF.

The chain employs TRBV27 and TRBJ2-7; maybe TRBD1 (5 bases). CDR1 and CDR2 (germline): MNHEY, SMNVEV (reference sequence). There are 13 residues in the CDR3. Trimming stripped 2 bases from V and 3 bases from J, with 8 bases between. The CDR3: CASSLDSFYEQYF. The DNA of the CDR3 is TGTGCCAGCAGTTTAGACAGCTTCTACGAGCAGTACTTC.

The genes are TRBV4-1 and TRBJ1-2; D possibly corresponds to TRBD1 (5 bases). The CDR3 is 16 amino acids. Germline V gives CDR1 MGHRA, CDR2 YSYEKL. Trimming took 4 bases from V and 4 from J, leaving 19 bases between them. CDR3 sequence (DNA): TGCGCCAGCAGCCTAGCTCCCCAAACGGGGGTCTATGGCTACACCTTC. Translated: CASSLAPQTGVYGYTF.

V gene TRBV16 combines with J gene TRBJ1-3; D perhaps matches TRBD1 (6 bases). The CDR3 length is 15 residues. V gave up 0 bases and J gave up 0 bases, with 6 bases separating them. Per the germline V gene, CDR1 is KGHSY and CDR2 is FQNENV. The DNA for the CDR3 is TGTGCCAGCAGCCAATCGGGGGCCTCTGGAAACACCATATATTTT. Amino acids: CASSQSGASGNTIYF.

The V call is TRBV29-1, the J call TRBJ1-1, with D possibly matching TRBD1 (5 bases). Germline loops: CDR1 SQVTM, CDR2 ANQGSEA. The CDR3 is 12 residues long. Trimming shortened V by 4 bases and J by 5 bases, and 11 bases separated the two germline ends. CDR3 nucleotide sequence: TGCAGCGTTGTCCAGGGTGGGACTGAAGCTTTCTTT. This translates into CSVVQGGTEAFF.

The chain has TRBV9 and TRBJ1-1, with D hard to call. This CDR3 is 14 amino acids long. Germline V gene data show CDR1 as SGDLS and CDR2 as YYNGEE. Between the trimmed V and J ends, which lost 0 bases and 1 base, there was a span of 7 bases. The CDR3 sequence: CASSVGAGNTEAFF. CDR3 nucleotide sequence: TGTGCCAGCAGCGTAGGTGCGGGGAACACTGAAGCTTTCTTT.

J is TRBJ2-1 and V is TRBV10-3; 10 bases are a match to TRBD1. With 2 bases clipped from V and 8 bases from J, the junction kept 6 bases outside the gene matches. This CDR3 region has 15 residues. Germline-derived CDR1 and CDR2 are ENHRY and SYGVKD. This CDR3 is CAISERDRGHYEQFF. DNA for the CDR3: TGTGCCATCAGTGAGCGGGACAGGGGACACTATGAGCAGTTCTTC.

J is TRBJ1-3 and V is TRBV21-1. TRBV21-1 is classified as a pseudogene. CDR3 size: 17 residues. DNA for the CDR3: TGTGCCAGCAGCACGGGAACAGCCGAGCTCTCTGGAAACACCATATATTTT. As protein: CASSTGTAELSGNTIYF.

This sequence joins TRBV20-1 and TRBJ2-7, with a tentative D call TRBD2 (6 bases). V was pared by 7 bases and J by 2 bases, with 9 bases between. Germline V gene lookup returns CDR1 DFQATT and CDR2 SNEGSKA (reference sequence). The CDR3 contains 11 residues. The CDR3: CSVPGAYEQYF. For the CDR3, the DNA is TGCAGTGTTCCGGGGGCCTACGAGCAGTACTTC.

This rearrangement joins TRBV5-1 to TRBJ2-3; 10 bases fit TRBD2. J was trimmed by 4 bases and V by 0 bases; bases with no gene match: 14. This CDR3 has 19 amino acids. Germline CDR1 and CDR2: SGHRS and YFSETQ. In DNA, the CDR3 is TGCGCCAGCAGCTTGGAAGGGCTAGCGGGGGTGCCTATCTCAGATACGCAGTATTTT. Translated: CASSLEGLAGVPISDTQYF.

The chain joins TRBV30 to TRBJ2-7, with D maybe TRBD1 (6 bases). Trimming removed 5 bases at V and 2 bases at J, with 16 bases between. This CDR3 comprises 14 residues. The germline V gene encodes CDR1 GTSNPN and CDR2 SVGIG (reference sequence). The CDR3 is CAWGVGQWTYEQYF. The CDR3 bases are TGTGCCTGGGGGGTAGGACAGTGGACCTACGAGCAGTACTTC.

The chain has TRBV7-2 and TRBJ1-5; possible D gene TRBD1, 6 bases. CDR1 is SGHTA, CDR2 FQGNSA, per germline. The CDR3 runs 13 residues. V lost 4 bases and J 9 bases, leaving 13 bases between the germline ends. The CDR3 DNA reads TGTGCCAGCAGCTCTCGGACAGTCCCGCCCCAGCATTTT. This sequence encodes CASSSRTVPPQHF.

V is TRBV6-1 and J is TRBJ1-1; TRBD1 aligns across 8 bases. CDR3 length: 19 amino acids. The V segment lost 0 bases and the J segment 5 bases; nucleotides outside the gene matches: 17. Germline V gene data show CDR1 as MNHNS and CDR2 as SASEGT. The CDR3 coding sequence is TGTGCCAGCAGTGAAGCGGAGGCAGGGGGCTTCGGGGGATGGACTGAAGCTTTCTTT. It is translated as CASSEAEAGGFGGWTEAFF.

The V call is TRBV10-1, the J call TRBJ2-7, with 7 bases that match TRBD2. The CDR3 is 14 amino acids. Germline loops: CDR1 WNHNN, CDR2 SYGVQD (reference sequence). V gave up 3 bases and J gave up 1 base; unmatched junction bases: 3. CDR3 amino acids: CASSDGGGSYEQYF. The CDR3 region has the DNA TGCGCCAGCAGTGATGGGGGGGGATCCTACGAGCAGTACTTC.